The 26 T cell receptor beta chains reported below all come from one sample, sequenced in a study of cytomegalovirus exposure and HLA in healthy donors. PCR used 60 Vbeta primers and 13 Jbeta primers. Data came from immunoSEQ multiplex PCR; TCRdb stores just in-frame clones and leaves some out. The sample holds about 67,000 clones. The sample was PBMCs. The origin of the receptors is a boy aged 5-17 years in good health and CMV-seronegative.

J is TRBJ2-1 and V is TRBV7-2; TRBD2 agrees at 13 bases. Trimming removed 5 bases from V and 4 bases from J; junction bases left unmatched: 5. The germline V gene encodes CDR1 SGHTA and CDR2 FQGNSA. The CDR3 spans 16 residues. The CDR3 region has the DNA TGTGCCAGCAGCAAATCACTAGCGGGGGGGTACAATGAGCAGTTCTTC. It translates to CASSKSLAGGYNEQFF.

The chain has TRBV4-3 and TRBJ2-5; the match to TRBD2 covers 9 bases. This CDR3 spans 16 amino acids. Germline lookup yields CDR1 LGHNA and CDR2 YSLEER. The trim removed 0 bases at V and 5 bases at J, leaving 7 bases unmatched. Here the CDR3 reads CASSQEAAGGFETQYF. For the CDR3, the DNA is TGCGCCAGCAGCCAAGAGGCGGCGGGAGGGTTTGAGACCCAGTACTTC.

The chain uses TRBV5-3 and TRBJ2-5, with TRBD1 matching over 9 bases. TRBV5-3 is an ORF for which the function is uncertain. The CDR3 covers 16 residues. V shed 8 bases and J 5 bases; nucleotides not matched to a gene: 16. The CDR3 sequence is CARPDRGNPTGETQYF. DNA for the CDR3: TGTGCCAGGCCCGACAGGGGGAACCCAACCGGGGAGACCCAGTACTTC.

The gene calls are TRBV5-6 and TRBJ2-5; D might be TRBD2 (7 bases). Trimming shortened V by 6 bases and J by 5 bases, and 14 bases separated the two germline ends. CDR1 and CDR2 (germline): SGHDT, YYEEEE. This CDR3 has 13 amino acids. This chain's CDR3 is CASTIGGDETQYF. The DNA of the CDR3 is TGTGCCAGCACCATAGGGGGGGATGAGACCCAGTACTTC.

This chain uses TRBV10-1 with TRBJ1-4; tentative D call: TRBD1 (6 bases). The CDR3 runs 16 residues. The germline V gene encodes CDR1 WNHNN and CDR2 SYGVQD (reference sequence). The ends were cut back, 0 bases at V and 3 bases at J, with 11 bases in the middle. The CDR3 DNA sequence: TGCGCCAGCAGTGAGTCGAGAGGACAGTCTAATGAAAAACTGTTTTTT. It codes for CASSESRGQSNEKLFF.

This rearrangement joins TRBV5-5 to TRBJ2-3; weak D call: TRBD1 (6 bases). With 7 bases removed from V and 4 bases from J, the gap between germline ends came to 10 bases. CDR3 length: 12 amino acids. Germline V gene sequence: CDR1 SGHKS, CDR2 YYEKEE (reference sequence). CDR3 DNA: TGTGCCAGCCAGGGGAATGCAGATACGCAGTATTTT. It is translated as CASQGNADTQYF.

The chain recombines TRBV6-1 with TRBJ1-5; TRBD1 matches 8 bases. Germline CDR1 reads MNHNS; CDR2 reads SASEGT. There are 19 residues in the CDR3. J gave up 0 bases and V 0 bases, and 10 bases lay outside the gene matches. CDR3 sequence reads: CASSEAGHRGVVSNQPQHF. In DNA form, the CDR3 reads TGTGCCAGCAGTGAAGCAGGTCACAGGGGGGTTGTTAGCAATCAGCCCCAGCATTTT.

The chain employs TRBV4-1 and TRBJ2-7; 10 bases match TRBD2. CDR3 length: 15 amino acids. Germline V gives CDR1 MGHRA, CDR2 YSYEKL. V was pared by 4 bases and J by 6 bases, with 9 bases of the junction left unmatched. The CDR3 DNA reads as TGCGCCAGCAGCCTAACCTTAGCGGGAGGCTCCGAGCAGTACTTC. Residues: CASSLTLAGGSEQYF.

The chain couples TRBV5-1 to TRBJ2-7, with D possibly matching TRBD1 (5 bases). The CDR3 runs to 14 residues. Per the germline V gene, CDR1 is SGHRS and CDR2 is YFSETQ. V lost 1 base to trimming and J lost 5 bases, with 13 bases between them. CDR3: CASSLPTGLNEQYF. For the CDR3, the DNA is TGCGCCAGCAGCTTGCCAACAGGATTGAACGAGCAGTACTTC.

The rearrangement joins TRBV6-1 to TRBJ1-4, with 9 positions matching TRBD1. V shed 0 bases, J shed 7 bases, and the junction held 3 bases outside the gene matches. Germline values: CDR1 MNHNS, CDR2 SASEGT. CDR3 size: 15 residues. CDR3 sequence (DNA): TGTGCCAGCAGTGAAGCACAGGGGGCTGTTGAAAAACTGTTTTTT. Its protein product is CASSEAQGAVEKLFF.

The chain couples TRBV7-9 to TRBJ2-5; the match to TRBD1 covers 7 bases. The tail of the sequence fits TRBJ2-7 better, so the J call may be wrong. This CDR3 contains 14 residues. Germline V gene sequence: CDR1 SEHNR, CDR2 FQNEAQ (reference sequence). CDR3 nucleotides: TGTGCCAGCAGCCCCGTGGGACAGAACTACGAGCAGTACTTC. Amino acids: CASSPVGQNYEQYF.

V and J are TRBV7-9 and TRBJ2-1; TRBD1 is a possible D gene (6 bases). Germline V gene data show CDR1 as SEHNR and CDR2 as FQNEAQ (reference sequence). The V and J ends lost 5 bases and 6 bases respectively, with 8 bases between them. CDR3 length: 12 residues. The DNA of the CDR3 is TGTGCCAGCAGCCAGGACAGCAATGAGCAGTTCTTC. Protein: CASSQDSNEQFF.

The rearrangement joins TRBV4-2 to TRBJ2-2, with a tentative D call TRBD1 (6 bases). This CDR3 contains 17 residues. Per the germline V gene, CDR1 is LGHNA and CDR2 is YNFKEQ. V was cut by 0 bases and J by 2 bases, with 13 bases left in between. CDR3 DNA sequence: TGTGCCAGCAGCCAAGATCCAGGGGCTCCTAACACCGGGGAGCTGTTTTTT. Amino acids: CASSQDPGAPNTGELFF.

This rearrangement joins TRBV5-1 to TRBJ2-1; 12 nucleotides line up with TRBD2. The V and J ends lost 0 bases and 6 bases, in that order; junction bases with no gene match: 10. This CDR3 is built from 18 residues. Germline CDR1 is SGHRS and CDR2 is YFSETQ. The CDR3 DNA reads as TGCGCCAGCAGCTTGGCCCCTAGCGGGGGGGCGTTGGGCAATGAGCAGTTCTTC. Its translation is CASSLAPSGGALGNEQFF. The full variable domain, its missing parts supplied by reference TRBV5-1 and TRBJ2-1, is KAGVTQTPRYLIKTRGQQVTLSCSPISGHRSVSWYQQTPGQGLQFLFEYFSETQRNKGNFPGRFSGRQFSNSRSEMNVSTLELGDSALYLCASSLAPSGGALGNEQFFGPGTRLTVL.

The rearrangement uses TRBV12-5 and TRBJ1-1; 8 bases fit TRBD1. V was clipped by 0 bases and J by 3 bases; unmatched bases: 3. Germline CDR1 is LGHNT and CDR2 is FRNRAP. CDR3 length equals 15 residues. The CDR3 here is CASGLVQGGYTEAFF. The CDR3 nucleotides read TGTGCTAGTGGTTTGGTACAGGGGGGCTACACTGAAGCTTTCTTT.

The chain uses TRBV27 and TRBJ1-5, with D unclear. This CDR3 has 13 residues. Trimming left V 3 bases short and J 3 bases short, with 6 bases between. Germline V CDR1 and CDR2: MNHEY, SMNVEV (reference sequence). The CDR3 bases are TGTGCCAGCAGTTTTGAGTACAATCAGCCCCAGCATTTT. It translates to CASSFEYNQPQHF.

The gene calls are TRBV13 and TRBJ1-1; TRBD1 might be the D (6 bases). V was shortened by 5 bases and J by 4 bases, with 14 bases between the two germline ends. Germline values: CDR1 PRHDT, CDR2 FYEKMQ (reference sequence). This CDR3 spans 14 amino acids. For the CDR3, the DNA is TGTGCCAGCAGCCTCCCCGAGGGGGTCACTGAAGCTTTCTTT. The encoded protein is CASSLPEGVTEAFF.

The rearrangement links TRBV21-1 to TRBJ1-5; the tabulated D call, TRBD1, remains unverified against the DNA. TRBV21-1 is termed a pseudogene. The CDR3 sequence is 13 residues long. The CDR3 sequence is CARLTGENQPQHF. As DNA, the CDR3 is TGTGCCAGACTCACAGGGGAGAATCAGCCCCAGCATTTT.

The rearrangement joins TRBV4-2 to TRBJ1-4, with D unresolved. Trimming shortened V by 3 bases and J by 6 bases, and 14 bases separated the two germline ends. The CDR3 length is 15 residues. The germline V gene encodes CDR1 LGHNA and CDR2 YNFKEQ. The CDR3 reads CASSQADLRDEKLFF. The CDR3 DNA follows: TGTGCCAGCAGCCAGGCGGATCTACGGGATGAAAAACTGTTTTTT.

This chain links TRBV4-2 with TRBJ1-3; D is unresolved. The germline CDR1 and CDR2 sequences are LGHNA and YNFKEQ. V was clipped by 1 base and J by 4 bases, with 11 bases between them. The CDR3 is 15 residues long. Here the CDR3 DNA reads TGTGCCAGCAGCCAAGGAAGCGTTACCGGAAACACCATATATTTT. It specifies CASSQGSVTGNTIYF.

This sequence joins TRBV5-6 and TRBJ2-7, with D perhaps matching TRBD2 (6 bases). Germline CDR1 is SGHDT and CDR2 is YYEEEE. The CDR3 extends over 16 amino acids. V was pared by 2 bases and J by 0 bases, with 15 bases between. The DNA for the CDR3 is TGTGCCAGCAGCTTAGGCCTTAGCGGAACCTCCTACGAGCAGTACTTC. Translation: CASSLGLSGTSYEQYF.

The rearrangement joins TRBV6-5 to TRBJ2-1, with D maybe TRBD2 (6 bases). Trimming removed 2 bases at V and 4 bases at J, with 12 bases between. Germline CDR1 and CDR2: MNHEY and SVGAGI. The CDR3 is 15 residues long. The CDR3 DNA reads as TGTGCCAGCAGTTACGGGCAGGGACTTTACAATGAGCAGTTCTTC. It encodes CASSYGQGLYNEQFF.

The chain recombines TRBV4-3 with TRBJ2-1, with D tentatively TRBD1 (6 bases). Germline V gene sequence: CDR1 LGHNA, CDR2 YSLEER. The V gene lost 1 base and the J gene lost 2 bases, with 15 bases spanning the gap. This CDR3 is 17 amino acids long. The CDR3 DNA is TGCGCCAGCAGCCAAGTTAGGGGGTATAGTGCCTACAATGAGCAGTTCTTC. Its translation is CASSQVRGYSAYNEQFF.

V is TRBV5-8 and J is TRBJ2-3; 10 nucleotides match TRBD2. V lost 4 bases to trimming and J lost 2 bases; unmatched junction nucleotides: 13. CDR3 length: 18 residues. Germline lookup yields CDR1 SGHTS and CDR2 YDEGEE. Here the CDR3 DNA reads TGTGCCAGCAGCGCTAGCGGGGGTGGAGGTGTGTACACAGATACGCAGTATTTT. This gives the protein CASSASGGGGVYTDTQYF.

The V call is TRBV18, the J call TRBJ2-1; TRBD2 aligns across 13 bases. Germline values: CDR1 KGHSH, CDR2 LQKENI. This CDR3 has 16 amino acids. With V trimmed by 6 bases and J by 5 bases, 7 bases remained unmatched. The chain's CDR3 is CASSPRTSGSNNEQFF. CDR3 bases: TGTGCCAGCTCGCCTAGGACTAGCGGGAGTAACAATGAGCAGTTCTTC.

The chain has TRBV6-4 and TRBJ1-1; possible D gene TRBD1, 5 bases. The CDR3 totals 13 residues. Looked up from germline, CDR1 is MRHNA and CDR2 is SNTAGT. Trimming shortened V by 3 bases and J by 3 bases, and 8 bases separated the two germline ends. The chain's CDR3 is CASSEQADTEAFF. The CDR3 nucleotides are TGTGCCAGCAGTGAACAGGCTGACACTGAAGCTTTCTTT.